What follows is one T cell receptor beta chain and its context. Its antigen is not yet known. Base qualities are missing; no much larger clone stands one base away. Other DNA sequences in this specimen translate into the identical CDR3. This specimen belongs to a study of shared clonotypes between healthy human individuals (dated by TCRdb to the early 2020s). Turning to the overall study: The cohort included three men and a couple of women between 18 and 49 years of age. The study deeply sequenced blood TCR repertoires of about five healthy adults to estimate repertoire size and the extent of clonotype sharing between individuals. Different laboratories and diverse techniques were used to prepare libraries and sequence TCR repertoires, to increase sequencing depth and limit assay-specific biases. Each donor's leukapheresis produced roughly between about 0.9 and 9.5 billion PBMCs. Study-level results and caveats: Because the study included a small number of donors, the genetic and exposure-history diversity represented was limited. Sampling was restricted to blood, and TCR repertoires in tissue are likely to differ from TCR repertoires in blood. Based on pairwise subsampling, the degree of clonotype sharing among donors was expected to be affected by sequencing depth.

Using the deep immunoSEQ assay, TCR CDR3 regions were amplified from genomic DNA by multiplex PCR. Genomic DNA extracted from each cell subset was distributed evenly over all wells of several immunoSEQ 96-well plates, and each plate served as one replicate. For unsorted PBMC, each replicate PCR was loaded with roughly 0.3 ug genomic DNA, equivalent to 25,000 to 35,000 T cell genomes. Unsorted PBMC genomic DNA was sequenced across ten immunoSEQ deep assay plates. Purified libraries were quantified with a Qubit 3.0 fluorometer, sized on a Bioanalyzer 2100, and re-quantified with the KAPA Library Quantification kit. Every immunoSEQ 96-well plate was sequenced on a separate single-read 150-cycle Illumina NextSeq 550 flow cell. The published analysis was carried out like this. The immunoSEQ output contained only junctional sequences without quality scores, so filtering could not match that applied to full-length reads. Sequences were annotated with PyIR, a Python wrapper for IgBLAST v1.9, and V/J genes and CDR3 were assigned using IMGT germline references. Reads were filtered out if the reads had weak V/J assignments (E-value above 1e-6), no CDR3, stop codons, out-of-frame junctions, or ambiguous translated residues. V3J clonotypes were defined by identical inferred V gene, J gene, and CDR3 amino acid sequence. The percentage overlap between two repertoires was calculated by dividing the number of shared unique clonotypes by the size of the smaller repertoire. Richness of each repertoire was evaluated using RTK rarefaction, the Chao1 estimator, and Recon v2.1 estimates of unobserved clonotypes. TCRdb limited this immuneACCESS table to in-frame rearrangements with V and J called. A share of clones is missing; checked studies link under half to unresolved V genes, and the rest is unexplained. That table is the source of V, J and clone size, and D and trimming were worked out from the DNA. Counted in this sample were about 510,000 clones; 79% of them appeared once. The ten largest account for 13% of the sample.

The donors were healthy, HIV-negative adults who had no recently reported acute infections or vaccinations. Every donor was a Caucasian adult residing in Nashville, Tennessee, USA. For unsorted samples, 75 million to 100 million PBMCs were counted and genomic DNA was extracted with the QIAamp DNA Blood Mini kit. After blood collection by leukapheresis, PBMCs were isolated using Ficoll-Histopaque density gradient centrifugation and then cryopreserved in the vapor phase of liquid nitrogen. The source of this sequence is a woman in her 40s in good health. Some clones in this sample may be carry-over from other donors' samples. The sequencing input was PBMCs.

The CDR3 amino acid sequence is: CASSSGQGDQPQHF. In nucleotide form, the sequence is TGTGCCAGCAGTTCGGGACAGGGGGATCAGCCCCAGCATTTT. The V and J segments used are TRBV28 and TRBJ1-5; 11 of the junction bases match TRBD1. Reading the germline V gene gives CDR1 MDHEN and CDR2 SYDVKM. The cysteine opens and the phenylalanine closes a CDR3 of 14 amino acids. Only the CDR3 part of the read is kept: 42 bases, read in frame from the first base. V has 4 bases trimmed and J has 5 bases trimmed; junction bases matching no gene number 1. Extended through the reference TRBV28 and TRBJ1-5 proteins, this CDR3 yields the full variable domain: DVKVTQSSRYLVKRTGEKVFLECVQDMDHENMFWYRQDPGLGLRLIYFSYDVKMKEKGDIPEGYSVSREKKERFSLILESASTNQTSMYLCASSSGQGDQPQHFGDGTRLSIL.